Presented here are 21 T cell receptor beta chains from one specimen sequenced in a study of blood T cells in healthy people across ages. With a J-beta primer mix and a sample-barcoded 5' primer, a second PCR ran 7 to 11 cycles. One entry per CDR3 protein results from TCRdb running MiXCR on the 5' RACE reads. The table has roughly 1,500,000 distinct CDR3 sequences, 42% seen once. Sequencing was done on a sample of blood. The receptor set was obtained from a woman younger than 30 in good health.

The V gene is TRBV3-1, the J gene TRBJ1-6; 7 bases fit TRBD1. Germline V CDR1 and CDR2: LGHDT, YNNKEL (reference sequence). The CDR3 runs to 15 residues. Losses at the gene ends were 0 bases for V and 7 bases for J; bases not matched to a gene: 3. The CDR3 reads CASSQDQTGNSPLHF. The CDR3 nucleotides read TGTGCCAGCAGCCAAGATCAGACAGGGAATTCACCCCTCCACTTT.

In its sample, this clonotype was seen a few times. CDR3 sequence reads: CSARPRSYNEQFF. In nucleotides, the CDR3 is TGCAGTGCTAGGCCCCGCTCCTACAATGAGCAGTTCTTC. The rearrangement uses TRBV20-1 and TRBJ2-1; D is undetermined. This CDR3 contains 13 residues. Trimming took off 3 bases at V and 0 bases at J, with 6 bases between the two ends. Germline CDR1 reads DFQATT; CDR2 reads SNEGSKA (reference sequence).

The chain joins TRBV20-1 to TRBJ2-3; 9 bases are a match to TRBD2. V was pared by 6 bases and J by 0 bases, with 7 bases of the junction left unmatched. The CDR3 has 15 amino acids. From germline, CDR1 is DFQATT and CDR2 SNEGSKA (reference sequence). The CDR3 region is CSAYSGSTSTDTQYF. In DNA, the CDR3 is TGCAGTGCCTATAGCGGGAGTACTAGCACAGATACGCAGTATTTT.

This clonotype has a count of ten or more. The J gene is TRBJ2-7, the V gene TRBV29-1; 10 nucleotides align to TRBD2. The CDR3 is 12 residues long. V shed 4 bases and J 3 bases; nucleotides not matched to a gene: 0. The V gene's germline CDR1 is SQVTM and CDR2 ANQGSEA. For the CDR3, the DNA is TGCAGCGTTGGGACTAGCGGCTACGAGCAGTACTTC. It yields the protein CSVGTSGYEQYF.

This clonotype was seen more than once but under ten times. This CDR3 reads CATSRDIQGAQEQFF. The CDR3 coding sequence is TGTGCCACCAGCAGGGACATACAGGGGGCGCAAGAGCAGTTCTTC. This sequence joins TRBV15 and TRBJ2-1; TRBD1 agrees at 9 bases. The V and J ends lost 3 bases and 10 bases, in that order; junction bases with no gene match: 10. This CDR3 has 15 amino acids. Germline V lookup: CDR1 LNHNV, CDR2 YYDKDF (reference sequence).

The chain couples TRBV12-3 or TRBV12-4 to TRBJ2-1, with TRBD2 matching over 8 bases. The CDR3 runs to 15 residues. J was trimmed by 9 bases and V by 4 bases; bases with no gene match: 11. The CDR3 protein is CASSSQVAGWGEQFF. The DNA of the CDR3 is TGTGCCAGCAGTTCCCAGGTAGCGGGGTGGGGTGAGCAGTTCTTC.

The chain links TRBV3-1 to TRBJ2-7; 7 nucleotides agree with TRBD1. V gave up 5 bases and J gave up 2 bases; unmatched junction bases: 6. Germline CDR1 reads LGHDT; CDR2 reads YNNKEL (reference sequence). This CDR3 is 14 amino acids long. Here the CDR3 reads CASSSRGLTYEQYF. Here the CDR3 DNA reads TGTGCCAGCAGCTCTAGGGGGCTGACCTACGAGCAGTACTTC.

This clonotype was counted a few times. The CDR3 sequence: CASSPATGRDTGELFF. CDR3 in DNA: TGTGCCAGCAGCCCAGCGACGGGTAGGGACACCGGGGAGCTGTTTTTT. This rearrangement joins TRBV7-7 to TRBJ2-2; D is ambiguous. Trimming pared 5 bases from V and 3 bases from J, leaving 16 bases between. Germline V gene lookup returns CDR1 SSHAT and CDR2 FNYEAQ (reference sequence). The CDR3 has 16 amino acids.

This sequence joins TRBV27 and TRBJ1-2; 8 nucleotides match TRBD1. In germline, CDR1 is MNHEY, CDR2 SMNVEV (reference sequence). CDR3 size: 16 residues. Unmatched junction bases numbered 11, after V lost 5 bases and J lost 3 bases. The CDR3 here is CASSASGTGHHYGYTF. For the CDR3, the DNA is TGTGCCAGCAGTGCATCCGGGACAGGACACCACTATGGCTACACCTTC.

The chain employs TRBV6-2 or TRBV6-3 and TRBJ2-3; 7 bases match TRBD2. There are 15 residues in the CDR3. Per the germline V gene, CDR1 is MNHEY and CDR2 is SVGEGT. V was clipped by 2 bases and J by 4 bases; unmatched bases: 6. The chain's CDR3 is CASSYGGEGSDTQYF. CDR3 DNA sequence: TGTGCCAGCAGTTACGGGGGGGAAGGGTCAGATACGCAGTATTTT.

CDR3 sequence: CSVRPGTGGYEQYF. The CDR3 DNA follows: TGCAGCGTTCGACCCGGGACAGGAGGCTACGAGCAGTACTTC. The chain combines TRBV29-1 with TRBJ2-7, with TRBD1 matching 8 bases. Trimming took 5 bases from V and 3 from J; bases not matched to a gene: 9. The CDR3 covers 14 residues. Germline V gene data show CDR1 as SQVTM and CDR2 as ANQGSEA.

The chain carries TRBV9 and TRBJ2-2; 10 nucleotides match TRBD1. This CDR3 contains 17 residues. V lost 7 bases to trimming and J lost 1 base; unmatched junction nucleotides: 10. The germline V gene encodes CDR1 SGDLS and CDR2 YYNGEE. This CDR3 is CASLTGGHQRNTGELFF. As DNA, the CDR3 is TGTGCCAGCCTGACAGGGGGCCACCAACGGAACACCGGGGAGCTGTTTTTT.

This clonotype was counted between two and nine times. The chain is built from TRBV20-1 and TRBJ2-6; TRBD1 matches at 11 bases. V shed 4 bases and J 11 bases; nucleotides not matched to a gene: 7. This CDR3 region has 14 residues. Germline CDR1 DFQATT, CDR2 SNEGSKA (reference sequence). The DNA of the CDR3 is TGCAGTGCTAAGGACAGGGGGCAAGGGGACGTCCTGACTTTC. It specifies CSAKDRGQGDVLTF.

As to this clonotype: Mismatch with germline at one junction end may stem from a read error. The chain recombines TRBV6-1 with TRBJ1-5; perhaps TRBD1 as D (6 bases). The CDR3 is made up of 15 amino acids. Germline V gene sequence: CDR1 MNHNS, CDR2 SASEGT. The CDR3 spells CASRADSLSNQSQHF. Here the CDR3 DNA reads TGTGCCAGCAGGGCGGACAGCCTAAGCAATCAGTCCCAGCATTTT.

The rearrangement links TRBV20-1 to TRBJ2-7; TRBD1 matches at 9 bases. This CDR3 spans 12 amino acids. The V gene end was trimmed by 4 bases and the J gene end by 5 bases; junction bases not matched to a gene: 3. Germline V gene lookup returns CDR1 DFQATT and CDR2 SNEGSKA (reference sequence). The CDR3 nucleotides read TGCAGTGCTATAAGACAGGGGGACGAGCAGTACTTC. Amino acid sequence: CSAIRQGDEQYF.

A few counts support this clonotype. V gene TRBV29-1 combines with J gene TRBJ2-6; perhaps TRBD1 as D (6 bases). V was cut by 5 bases and J by 4 bases, with 15 bases left in between. The length of the CDR3 is 15 residues. The germline CDR1 and CDR2 sequences are SQVTM and ANQGSEA. In nucleotides, the CDR3 is TGCAGCGTTACAGGGCGCAAGGGAGGGGCCAACGTCCTGACTTTC. This encodes CSVTGRKGGANVLTF.

This clonotype was found many times. The chain links TRBV29-1 to TRBJ2-7; 9 nucleotides match TRBD1. Germline CDR1 SQVTM, CDR2 ANQGSEA. Trimming took 7 bases from V and 2 from J; bases not matched to a gene: 0. The CDR3 is 11 amino acids. The CDR3 DNA is TGCAGCGGGACAGGGGCCTACGAGCAGTACTTC. Amino acid sequence: CSGTGAYEQYF.

The chain has TRBV6-5 and TRBJ2-7; no clear D gene. The CDR3 runs 15 residues. Trimming pared 7 bases from V and 0 bases from J, leaving 16 bases between. Germline CDR1 is MNHEY and CDR2 is SVGAGI. The CDR3 sequence is CASIKNLDGSYEQYF. DNA for the CDR3: TGTGCCAGCATCAAGAATTTGGACGGCTCCTACGAGCAGTACTTC.

This clonotype was counted only a few times. This rearrangement joins TRBV27 to TRBJ1-1; D possibly corresponds to TRBD1 (5 bases). Germline-derived CDR1 and CDR2 are MNHEY and SMNVEV (reference sequence). The V end lost 11 bases, the J end lost 6 bases, and 19 bases lay between the germline ends. The CDR3 consists of 13 residues. DNA for the CDR3: TGTGCCTATGGGGACTGGGTTTGCGCTGAAGCTTTCTTT. This gives the protein CAYGDWVCAEAFF.

This clonotype was counted a single time. The chain links TRBV20-1 to TRBJ1-1, with D tentatively TRBD1 (5 bases). V shed 7 bases and J shed 5 bases, with 14 bases lying between them. The length of the CDR3 is 12 residues. Germline V gene lookup returns CDR1 DFQATT and CDR2 SNEGSKA (reference sequence). CDR3 sequence: CSVTPGQTEAFF. The CDR3 DNA is TGCAGTGTTACACCTGGACAAACTGAAGCTTTCTTT.

Only a few counts were recorded for this clonotype. A read error may account for a junction end that differs from germline. V and J are TRBV4-2 and TRBJ2-3; the match to TRBD2 covers 7 bases. This CDR3 spans 19 amino acids. Per the germline V gene, CDR1 is LGHNA and CDR2 is YNFKEQ. CDR3 region: CASSPASGNPLTPTDTQYF. CDR3 bases: TGTGCCAGTAGCCCGGCTAGCGGAAATCCGCTGACCCCCACAGATACGCAGTATTTT.